Presented here are 9 T cell receptor beta chains from one specimen sequenced in a study of T cells after yellow fever vaccination. One entry per CDR3 protein results from TCRdb running MiXCR on the 5' RACE reads. In the table there are 90,000 to 150,000 distinct CDR3 sequences, around 7.2% of which are singletons. Sample: CD4+ T cells sorted from PBMCs, taken 45 days after the first yellow fever vaccination. The source of these receptors is a man younger than 35 who received the YFV17D yellow fever vaccine.

This clonotype has only a few counts. This chain joins TRBV7-2 and TRBJ2-4, with 11 bases identical to TRBD2. Trimming took 3 bases from V and 6 from J; bases not matched to a gene: 7. The CDR3 has 16 amino acids. Germline CDR1 is SGHTA and CDR2 is FQGNSA. CDR3: CASSFQTLAGGNIQYF. The CDR3 DNA is TGTGCCAGCAGCTTCCAAACGCTAGCGGGGGGAAACATTCAGTACTTC.

This clonotype was recorded many times. The V call is TRBV2, the J call TRBJ2-1, with D perhaps matching TRBD1 or TRBD2 (6 bases each). Trimming took 6 bases from V and 8 from J, leaving 14 bases between them. CDR1 is SNHLY, CDR2 FYNNEI, per germline. The CDR3 has 13 residues. The DNA of the CDR3 is TGTGCCAGCAGCGTCAGGGGAGGTTATGAGCAGTTCTTC. It specifies CASSVRGGYEQFF.

J is TRBJ2-7 and V is TRBV7-3; D possibly uses TRBD1 or TRBD2 (6 bases each). V lost 1 base and J lost 5, with 15 bases in between. CDR3 length equals 15 residues. Germline CDR1 SGHTA, CDR2 FQGTGA. In DNA form, the CDR3 reads TGTGCCAGCAGCTTAAGAGGGGGGCGCGGCGACGAGCAGTACTTC. Protein sequence: CASSLRGGRGDEQYF.

This clonotype was seen at least ten times. The rearrangement uses TRBV5-1 and TRBJ1-3; D may be TRBD1 (6 bases). Per germline, CDR1 SGHRS and CDR2 YFSETQ. The CDR3 length is 14 residues. Trimming pared 0 bases from V and 3 bases from J, leaving 7 bases between. The CDR3 DNA sequence: TGCGCCAGCAGCTTGGGACAGGATGGAAACACCATATATTTT. Protein: CASSLGQDGNTIYF.

This clonotype was seen many times. V usage is TRBV18 and J usage is TRBJ1-5; D might be TRBD1 (6 bases). The germline V gene has CDR1 KGHSH and CDR2 LQKENI. CDR3 size: 17 residues. The V end was cut by 3 bases, the J end by 10 bases, with 25 bases between. The CDR3 coding sequence is TGTGCCAGCTCACCCCTACCGACCACAGGGCAGGGCAAACCCCAGCATTTT. It is translated as CASSPLPTTGQGKPQHF.

This clonotype was seen ten or more times. V is TRBV11-2 and J is TRBJ1-2; D might be TRBD1 (5 bases). Trimming removed 5 bases from V and 4 bases from J, with 14 bases in between. Germline V gene sequence: CDR1 SGHAT, CDR2 FQNNGV. CDR3 length: 14 amino acids. CDR3 region: CASSIPGAPYGYTF. Written as DNA, the CDR3 is TGTGCCAGCAGCATCCCCGGGGCCCCCTATGGCTACACCTTC.

This clonotype was picked up many times. The chain has TRBV5-1 and TRBJ2-3; 8 bases agree with TRBD1. Germline-derived CDR1 and CDR2 are SGHRS and YFSETQ. Unmatched junction bases numbered 10, after V lost 0 bases and J lost 1 base. There are 18 residues in the CDR3. This chain's CDR3 is CASSLVFQGAPRTDTQYF. CDR3 coding DNA: TGCGCCAGCAGCTTGGTTTTCCAGGGGGCGCCCCGCACAGATACGCAGTATTTT.

This clonotype appeared many times. The chain employs TRBV5-1 and TRBJ2-5, with 7 bases fitting TRBD1. V was pared by 1 base and J by 3 bases, with 6 bases of the junction left unmatched. The CDR3 runs to 15 residues. Germline-derived CDR1 and CDR2 are SGHRS and YFSETQ. The CDR3 here is CASSLKGGGEETQYF. Written as DNA, the CDR3 is TGCGCCAGCAGCTTGAAAGGGGGCGGTGAAGAGACCCAGTACTTC.

On this clonotype itself: A read error is possible here, since a much larger clone lies one base away. The CDR3 spells CSTCGGGETQYF. CDR3 nucleotides: TGCAGTACTTGCGGGGGGGGTGAGACCCAGTACTTC. The rearrangement joins TRBV20-1 to TRBJ2-5, with 9 bases matching TRBD2. This CDR3 contains 12 residues. The V gene's germline CDR1 is DFQATT and CDR2 SNEGSKA (reference sequence). The V gene end was trimmed by 8 bases and the J gene end by 5 bases; junction bases not matched to a gene: 6.